This entry is about one T cell receptor (beta chain). The antigen is undetermined. This entry is derived from a study of OX40 agonist ivuxolimab in advanced cancers. Across the study: Ivuxolimab, which is an agonistic anti-OX40 (CD134) antibody, was administered to the patients. Partial response was recorded in three patients: one hepatocellular carcinoma and two cutaneous melanoma cases.

The method was immunoSEQ multiplex PCR; TCRdb's version includes in-frame clones alone and lacks a portion of them. Of tens of thousands of clones listed, more than 80% are singletons. After removal of 1 base from V and 4 bases from J, the junction contained 5 bases not matched to a gene. There are 16 residues in the CDR3. Germline V gene data show CDR1 as LNHDA and CDR2 as SQIVND (reference sequence). Study-level points and caveats: At 0.1 to 3.0 mg/kg and by week 6, clonal expansion occurred in CD4+ and CD8+ blood T cells.

The sequencing here drew on CD4+ or CD8+ T cells sorted from blood, taken in a trial of the OX40 agonist ivuxolimab. The source is an adult with an advanced solid tumor such as melanoma, head and neck, liver or kidney cancer. The rearrangement uses TRBV19 and TRBJ2-1; 9 bases are a match to TRBD2. The CDR3 bases are TGTGCCAGTAGTATAGTTAAGACTAGCGGTTACAATGAGCAGTTCTTC. It is translated as CASSIVKTSGYNEQFF.